Listed below are T cell receptor beta chains from one sample, sequenced in a study of OX40 agonist ivuxolimab in advanced cancers. Method: immunoSEQ multiplex PCR; TCRdb's copy keeps in-frame clones and lacks some. The sample includes fewer than 45,000 clones, 89% of them seen just once. The source was CD4+ or CD8+ T cells sorted from blood, collected in a trial of the OX40 agonist ivuxolimab. Every receptor here comes from an adult with an advanced solid tumor such as melanoma, head and neck, liver or kidney cancer. CDR3s include the opening cysteine and the closing phenylalanine or tryptophan. D genes are given only for firm matches. Not every row has a clone size; where given, it reads once, few, many or a size class.

>TRBJ2-3|TRBV5-5|TRBD2|.
TGTGCCAGCAGTTCATCTTGGGAGGGGCAGGCTACGCAGTATTTT
CASSSSWEGQATQYF
>TRBJ2-7|TRBV7-6|TRBD1|.
TGTGCCAGCAGCCGGACAGGGGTCGGCGAGCAGTACTTC
CASSRTGVGEQYF
>TRBJ2-5|TRBV6-1|.|.
TGTGCCAGCATGGGCGGGGATGGGGAGACCCAGTACTTC
CASMGGDGETQYF
>TRBJ2-5|TRBV27|TRBD2|.
TGTGCCAGCAGTTTACTAGCGGGGATGGGGGCGACCCAGTACTTC
CASSLLAGMGATQYF
>TRBJ1-2|TRBV29-1|.|.
TGCAGCGTTGAAATGGGAGGAGGTGCTAACTATGGCTACACCTTC
CSVEMGGGANYGYTF
>TRBJ2-3|TRBV2|.|.
TGTGCCAGCAGTGATTGGGGGACTAGCACAGATACGCAGTATTTT
CASSDWGTSTDTQYF
>TRBJ1-4|TRBV5-1|.|.
TGCGCCAGCAGCTCACGGGGAGGGGTGGATAATGAAAAACTGTTTTTT
CASSSRGGVDNEKLFF
>TRBJ1-3|TRBV7-2|TRBD1|once
TGTGCCAGCAGCTTAAAGGGGGCCCCACGCCTCTCTGGAAACACCATATATTTT
CASSLKGAPRLSGNTIYF
>TRBJ2-7|TRBV1|.|.
TGCACCAGCAGCCAAGATGGGGGCGGGGGACAGCAGTACTTC
CTSSQDGGGGQQYF
>TRBJ2-5|TRBV9|.|.
TGTGCCAGCAGCGTCCAGCCAGGGATGGGAGAGACCCAGTACTTC
CASSVQPGMGETQYF
>TRBJ2-7|TRBV13|.|.
TGTGCCAGCAGCTTAGATCGGATGCGCGAGCAGTACTTC
CASSLDRMREQYF
>TRBJ2-1|TRBV4-2|.|.
TGTGCCAGCAGCCTCCGGGACGTGGTTTTCTTC
CASSLRDVVFF
>TRBJ1-1|TRBV7-2|.|.
TGTGCCAGCAGCCCTAACAGGGTTGAAGCTTTCTTT
CASSPNRVEAFF
>TRBJ1-1|TRBV11-2|.|.
TGTGCCAGCAGCTCCGCTTTGGGGCAACTCTCCATGAACACTGAAGCTTTCTTT
CASSSALGQLSMNTEAFF
>TRBJ2-2|TRBV18|TRBD1|.
TGTGCCAGCTGCGAGGACAGGGTAGACGCCGGGGAGCTGTTTTTT
CASCEDRVDAGELFF
>TRBJ1-5|TRBV30|.|.
TGTGCCTGGAGTTCAGGGGACAATCAGCCCCAGCATTTT
CAWSSGDNQPQHF
>TRBJ2-1|TRBV20-1|.|.
TGCAGTGGTTGGGACCACGCAGAGCAGTTCTTC
CSGWDHAEQFF
>TRBJ2-7|TRBV18|TRBD1|.
TGTGCCAGCTCACCCCCCGGGACAGACTACGAGCAGTACTTC
CASSPPGTDYEQYF
>TRBJ1-2|TRBV30|.|.
TGTGCCTGGAAACTCCAAGGGGCGCTCTTTAACTATGGCTACACCTTC
CAWKLQGALFNYGYTF
>TRBJ2-2|TRBV2|.|.
TGTGCCAGCAGGGCCGGACAGAACACCGGGGAGCTGTTTTTT
CASRAGQNTGELFF
>TRBJ2-2|TRBV7-3|.|.
TGTGCCAGCAGCTTAATGTCAGGCCCCGGGGAGCTGTTTTTT
CASSLMSGPGELFF
>TRBJ2-7|TRBV6-4|TRBD1|.
TGTGCCAGCACCCCGGGACAGGGGGCACCCGAGCCCCCCTCCTACGAGCAGTACTTC
CASTPGQGAPEPPSYEQYF
>TRBJ1-6|TRBV27|TRBD1|.
TGTGCCAGCAGCCTCGACAGGGAACGTTCACCCCTCCACTTT
CASSLDRERSPLHF
>TRBJ1-2|TRBV4-3|TRBD1|.
TGCGCCAGCAGCCCCTCAACAGGGGGCTGGGACTATGGCTACACCTTC
CASSPSTGGWDYGYTF
>TRBJ2-7|TRBV30|TRBD1|.
TGTGCCTGGAGAAGGACAGGGGGCGCGTACGAGCAGTACTTC
CAWRRTGGAYEQYF
>TRBJ1-5|TRBV5-1|.|once
TGCGCCAGCAGCTTGGGCGGCGGAAATCAGCCCCAGCATTTT
CASSLGGGNQPQHF
>TRBJ2-5|TRBV7-8|TRBD2|.
TGTGCCAGCAGCTTGACTCTAGCGGGGGACCTAAAGGGGCCGTACTTC
CASSLTLAGDLKGPYF
>TRBJ1-2|TRBV5-6|.|.
TGTGCCAGCAGCTTGGGCAGGAGAACTAACTATGGCTACACCTTC
CASSLGRRTNYGYTF
>TRBJ2-3|TRBV11-3|.|.
TGTGCCAGCAGCTTAGAGGGACGGGACACAGATACGCAGTATTTT
CASSLEGRDTDTQYF